This T cell receptor (beta chain) was observed in a study of T cell changes during pregnancy in multiple sclerosis. The repertoire was sequenced with immunoSEQ multiplex PCR; TCRdb's copy has only in-frame clones and lacks some. The sample includes nearly 80,000 clones, around nine tenths of them seen just once. This CDR3 is built from 16 residues. The germline V gene has CDR1 SGDLS and CDR2 YYNGEE. Trimming cost V 0 bases and J 1 base, with 10 bases left between them. The clonotype was recovered from a female donor with multiple sclerosis, enrolled in a pregnancy study. The chain couples TRBV9 to TRBJ2-2; weak D call: TRBD1 (6 bases). The source was CD4+ T cells from peripheral blood mononuclear cells, collected before pregnancy. This CDR3 is CASSVADSLNTGELFF. The CDR3 DNA is TGTGCCAGCAGCGTAGCGGACAGTTTGAACACCGGGGAGCTGTTTTTT.